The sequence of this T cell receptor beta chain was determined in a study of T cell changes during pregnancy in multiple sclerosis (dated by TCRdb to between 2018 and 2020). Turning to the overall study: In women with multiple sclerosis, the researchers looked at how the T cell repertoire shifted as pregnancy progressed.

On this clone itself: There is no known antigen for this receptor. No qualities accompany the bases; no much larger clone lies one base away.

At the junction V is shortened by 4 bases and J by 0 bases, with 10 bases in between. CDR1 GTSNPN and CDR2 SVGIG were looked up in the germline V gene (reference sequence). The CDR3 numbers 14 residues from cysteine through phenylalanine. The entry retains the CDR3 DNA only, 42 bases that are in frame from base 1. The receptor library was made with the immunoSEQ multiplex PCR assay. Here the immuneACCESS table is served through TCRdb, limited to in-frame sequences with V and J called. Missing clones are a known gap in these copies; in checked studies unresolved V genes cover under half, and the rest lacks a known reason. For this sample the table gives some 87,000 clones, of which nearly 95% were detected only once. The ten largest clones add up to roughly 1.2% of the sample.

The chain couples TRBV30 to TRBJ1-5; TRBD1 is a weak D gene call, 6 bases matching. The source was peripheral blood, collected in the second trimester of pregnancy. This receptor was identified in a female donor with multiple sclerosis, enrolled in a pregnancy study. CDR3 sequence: CAWKGGNSNQPQHF. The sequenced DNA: TGTGCCTGGAAGGGGGGGAATAGCAATCAGCCCCAGCATTTT.